This is a list of T cell receptor beta chains from one sample in a study of T cells after yellow fever vaccination. TCRdb re-called the 5' RACE reads with MiXCR, one entry per CDR3 protein. Altogether about 340,000 distinct CDR3 sequences are present, around 4.1% being singletons, with the ten largest covering around 24%. Specimen: PBMCs, collected 5 days after the yellow fever booster vaccination. These receptors were collected from a man aged 18 to 29 who received the YFV17D yellow fever vaccine. CDR3s leave out the opening cysteine and the closing phenylalanine or tryptophan. Fields, in order: V gene, J gene, clone size, D gene, CDR3 protein. The D gene is left open where the match is weak. Clone size is stated in some rows and not others, as once, few, many or a class when expanded.

V: TRBV20-1; J: TRBJ1-4; size: few; D: .; CDR3: SARAVGGRLDEKLF
V: TRBV7-9; J: TRBJ1-1; size: many; D: .; CDR3: ASSSRGGPGWAF
V: TRBV18; J: TRBJ2-5; size: .; D: .; CDR3: ASSPRASETQY
V: TRBV19; J: TRBJ1-5; size: .; D: .; CDR3: ASSIRLDQPQH
V: TRBV11-1; J: TRBJ2-3; size: .; D: .; CDR3: ASSFRGLTDTQY
V: TRBV2; J: TRBJ1-6; size: .; D: TRBD1; CDR3: ASSVKGADSPLH
V: TRBV24-1; J: TRBJ2-7; size: few; D: .; CDR3: ATSDFGLGRSSYEQY
V: TRBV6-5; J: TRBJ1-2; size: .; D: .; CDR3: ASSTLPNYGYT
V: TRBV12-3/TRBV12-4; J: TRBJ1-4; size: .; D: .; CDR3: ASSWAYPSDNEKLF
V: TRBV9; J: TRBJ2-3; size: .; D: TRBD1; CDR3: ASSVNPQGAGGDTQY
V: TRBV29-1; J: TRBJ1-4; size: many; D: .; CDR3: SVDWGFNEKLF
V: TRBV19; J: TRBJ2-1; size: .; D: .; CDR3: ASSMLGEGEQF
V: TRBV4-2; J: TRBJ1-5; size: few; D: .; CDR3: ASSQDASQPQH
V: TRBV6-5; J: TRBJ2-7; size: .; D: TRBD1; CDR3: ASRPGQGNEQY
V: TRBV29-1; J: TRBJ1-1; size: few; D: .; CDR3: SVKATEAF
V: TRBV7-2; J: TRBJ2-7; size: few; D: TRBD2; CDR3: ASSLWSGTSGGAYYEQY
V: TRBV7-6; J: TRBJ2-5; size: many; D: .; CDR3: ASSLGDGTQY
V: TRBV6-6; J: TRBJ1-1; size: few; D: TRBD1; CDR3: ASSPPTGTVLSEAF
V: TRBV19; J: TRBJ1-1; size: .; D: .; CDR3: ASSIDGKGRTEAF
V: TRBV5-5; J: TRBJ2-1; size: few; D: .; CDR3: ASTSFNEQF
V: TRBV12-3/TRBV12-4; J: TRBJ2-2; size: .; D: .; CDR3: ASSLVQFASGELF
V: TRBV18; J: TRBJ2-4; size: many; D: .; CDR3: ASSPPGKLDIQY
V: TRBV7-2; J: TRBJ1-2; size: few; D: TRBD1; CDR3: ASSPNLGTGGGGYT
V: TRBV18; J: TRBJ1-1; size: few; D: TRBD1; CDR3: ASSPRGTEIEAF
V: TRBV4-2; J: TRBJ1-1; size: .; D: .; CDR3: ASSQEGPSRAF
V: TRBV2; J: TRBJ2-3; size: many; D: TRBD2; CDR3: ASSREGPRVGTQY
V: TRBV5-5; J: TRBJ2-7; size: many; D: TRBD1; CDR3: ASSSGQGDYEQY
V: TRBV2; J: TRBJ2-5; size: many; D: TRBD1; CDR3: ASRTGTGGETQY
V: TRBV20-1; J: TRBJ2-1; size: few; D: .; CDR3: SARQVISSYNEQF